The 8 T cell receptor beta chains below all came from one sample that was sequenced in a study of T-cell memory formation after mild COVID-19. A single record per CDR3 protein comes from TCRdb applying MiXCR to the 5' RACE reads. The data show 300,000 to 400,000 distinct CDR3 sequences, under 30% seen once. Sequencing input: PBMCs or a T cell subset sorted from them (not recorded which). All receptors derive from an adult woman who had mild COVID-19 (a few samples of this study predate the infection). Cell type and time point are not known.

This chain uses TRBV29-1 with TRBJ1-2, with 9 nucleotides matching TRBD1. The CDR3 consists of 15 residues. The trim removed 1 base at V and 2 bases at J, leaving 5 bases unmatched. Germline V gene lookup returns CDR1 SQVTM and CDR2 ANQGSEA. In nucleotides, the CDR3 is TGCAGCGTTGAAGGGCACAGGGGGCAAAACTATGGCTACACCTTC. The encoded protein is CSVEGHRGQNYGYTF.

The chain carries TRBV6-2 or TRBV6-3 and TRBJ2-5; a weak D match, TRBD1 (6 bases). This CDR3 spans 14 amino acids. The V end lost 2 bases, the J end lost 5 bases, and 12 bases lay between the germline ends. The germline CDR1 and CDR2 sequences are MNHEY and SVGEGT. CDR3 sequence: CASSYGTTIETQYF. The DNA for the CDR3 is TGTGCCAGCAGTTACGGGACAACGATCGAGACCCAGTACTTC.

V usage is TRBV2 and J usage is TRBJ1-2; no reliable D call. The CDR3 spans 13 residues. Germline-derived CDR1 and CDR2 are SNHLY and FYNNEI. V was cut by 1 base and J by 2 bases, with 5 bases left in between. DNA for the CDR3: TGTGCCAGCAGTGAAGTAACGAACTATGGCTACACCTTC. This sequence encodes CASSEVTNYGYTF.

The chain combines TRBV24-1 with TRBJ1-2; 8 nucleotides match TRBD1. The CDR3 runs 15 residues. The J segment lost 2 bases and the V segment lost 3 bases, leaving 4 bases of the junction unmatched. Per germline, CDR1 KGHDR and CDR2 SFDVKD. The CDR3 DNA follows: TGTGCCACCAGTGATCCCCGGACAGGGAACTATGGCTACACCTTC. Its protein is CATSDPRTGNYGYTF.

This chain joins TRBV6-2 or TRBV6-3 and TRBJ1-5; D uncertain. V was clipped by 6 bases and J by 10 bases, with 13 bases between them. CDR3 length: 12 residues. The germline gives CDR1 MNHEY, CDR2 SVGEGT. CDR3 bases: TGTGCCAGCAGCCCACCCAATCGTCCCCAGCATTTT. As protein: CASSPPNRPQHF.

This clonotype was counted ten times or more. V is TRBV5-1 and J is TRBJ2-2, with TRBD2 as a possible D gene (6 bases). Germline CDR1 SGHRS, CDR2 YFSETQ. V was trimmed by 0 bases and J by 4 bases, leaving 13 bases between them. The CDR3 loop spans 16 amino acids. CDR3 in DNA: TGCGCCAGCAGCTTGGATGGAGGGTTGAGCACCGGGGAGCTGTTTTTT. Translated: CASSLDGGLSTGELFF. The entire variable domain, with the rest obtained from reference TRBV5-1 and TRBJ2-2, is as follows: KAGVTQTPRYLIKTRGQQVTLSCSPISGHRSVSWYQQTPGQGLQFLFEYFSETQRNKGNFPGRFSGRQFSNSRSEMNVSTLELGDSALYLCASSLDGGLSTGELFFGEGSRLTVL.

The gene calls are TRBV12-3 or TRBV12-4 and TRBJ2-5; weak D call: TRBD2 (6 bases). With 8 bases removed from V and 14 bases from J, the gap between germline ends came to 15 bases. CDR3 length: 10 residues. CDR3 nucleotides: TGTGCCAGCCGGGGGAGGTCCCTATACTTC. Translating gives CASRGRSLYF.

This clonotype was picked up a small number of times. This rearrangement joins TRBV6-5 to TRBJ1-1; no firm D call. Trimming removed 4 bases at V and 1 base at J, with 16 bases between. This CDR3 has 16 residues. The germline CDR1 and CDR2 sequences are MNHEY and SVGAGI. The chain's CDR3 is CASSFNLVRQNTEAFF. CDR3 nucleotide sequence: TGTGCCAGCAGTTTTAACCTTGTCCGACAGAACACTGAAGCTTTCTTT.